The source of this T cell receptor (beta chain) is a study of T-cell memory formation after mild COVID-19. Study-level background: TCR clusters were largely donor specific. Overall study findings and caveats: Later expanders leaned toward CD4+, whereas clones contracting from day 15 to 85 were balanced CD4/CD8.

This clonotype showed up just a few times. What it recognizes is unknown. TCRdb re-analysed the 5' RACE reads in MiXCR, keeping a single row per CDR3 protein. The sample yields 150,000 to 200,000 distinct CDR3 sequences, 16% seen once. Per the germline V gene, CDR1 is SEHNR and CDR2 is FQNEAQ (reference sequence). The CDR3 contains 17 residues. Trimming took 4 bases from V and 5 from J; bases not matched to a gene: 13. The chain is built from TRBV7-9 and TRBJ2-3; 9 bases fit TRBD2. This receptor was identified in an adult woman who had mild COVID-19 (a few samples of this study predate the infection). Cell type and time point are not known. Sequencing was carried out using PBMCs or a T cell subset sorted from them (not recorded which). The CDR3 here is CASSSSRGGATVDTQYF. The CDR3 DNA follows: TGTGCCAGCAGCTCTTCTCGCGGGGGGGCCACCGTAGATACGCAGTATTTT.